The T cell receptor beta chain described here comes from a study of metastatic and nonmetastatic thyroid tumors. TCRdb reanalyzed the PCR reads via MiXCR. Among about 24,000 clones listed, under 30% were seen once. All patients were untreated before thyroid surgery. CDR1 is MNHEY and CDR2 is SMNVEV in the germline V gene (reference sequence). V dropped 5 bases and J dropped 3 bases, with 11 bases sitting between them. There are 13 residues in the CDR3. What was sequenced was tumor tissue. The V call is TRBV27, the J call TRBJ2-7; D call uncertain. The clonotype originates from a male donor with papillary thyroid cancer or a benign thyroid nodule (not recorded which). Some clones in this sample may be carry-over from other donors' samples. The CDR3 protein is CASSLSNHYEQYF. CDR3 coding DNA: TGTGCCAGCAGTCTCTCGAATCACTACGAGCAGTACTTC.